These T cell receptor beta chains were read from a single sample in a study of long-term antiretroviral therapy in people with HIV. Clones were read by immunoSEQ multiplex PCR, and TCRdb kept only the in-frame ones, dropping some. Of some 9,600 clones in the sample, 80% to 85% were seen once. The sample consisted of unsorted PBMCs, taken 0.3 years before starting antiretroviral therapy. The receptors originated from a man aged 25-45 years with HIV. Each CDR3 is given with its conserved first and last residue. A D gene is named only where the DNA matches it firmly. Size tells how often a clone was seen (once, few, many) or the class of an expanded clone, and some rows leave it out.

CDR3aa: CASSLGGRTLNTEAFF; CDR3nt: TGTGCCAGCAGCTTAGGGGGCAGGACATTGAACACTGAAGCTTTCTTT; abundance: NA; len: 16; j_gene: TRBJ1-1; d_gene: NA; v_gene: TRBV7-6
CDR3aa: CASSQGRQGVYGELFF; CDR3nt: TGCGCCAGCAGCCAAGGAAGACAGGGGGTTTACGGGGAGCTGTTTTTT; abundance: NA; len: 16; j_gene: TRBJ2-2; d_gene: TRBD1; v_gene: TRBV4-3
CDR3aa: CASSSPGGHYGYTF; CDR3nt: TGTGCCAGCAGCTCCCCGGGGGGGCACTATGGCTACACCTTC; abundance: NA; len: 14; j_gene: TRBJ1-2; d_gene: NA; v_gene: TRBV7-2
CDR3aa: CASSESWVSNSPLHF; CDR3nt: TGTGCCAGCAGTGAATCCTGGGTCTCTAATTCACCCCTCCACTTT; abundance: NA; len: 15; j_gene: TRBJ1-6; d_gene: NA; v_gene: TRBV6-1
CDR3aa: CASSPRTGLYSEGYTF; CDR3nt: TGTGCCAGTAGTCCCCGTACGGGCCTTTACTCGGAAGGCTACACCTTC; abundance: NA; len: 16; j_gene: TRBJ1-2; d_gene: NA; v_gene: TRBV19
CDR3aa: CASSSSGTSYGYTF; CDR3nt: TGTGCCAGCAGCTCCTCCGGGACGAGCTATGGCTACACCTTC; abundance: NA; len: 14; j_gene: TRBJ1-2; d_gene: NA; v_gene: TRBV7-6
CDR3aa: CASSQAAQQGTYEQYF; CDR3nt: TGTGCCAGCAGCCAAGCTGCCCAACAGGGAACCTACGAGCAGTACTTC; abundance: NA; len: 16; j_gene: TRBJ2-7; d_gene: NA; v_gene: TRBV4-2
CDR3aa: CASSASSYEQYF; CDR3nt: TGTGCCAGCAGCGCCAGCTCCTACGAGCAGTACTTC; abundance: NA; len: 12; j_gene: TRBJ2-7; d_gene: NA; v_gene: TRBV7-9
CDR3aa: CASSLGQLRDEKLFF; CDR3nt: TGTGCCAGCAGCTTGGGACAGCTACGGGATGAAAAACTGTTTTTT; abundance: NA; len: 15; j_gene: TRBJ1-4; d_gene: TRBD1; v_gene: TRBV7-9
CDR3aa: CASSSDRVLANEKLFF; CDR3nt: TGTGCCAGCAGTTCGGACAGGGTGCTAGCTAATGAAAAACTGTTTTTT; abundance: NA; len: 16; j_gene: TRBJ1-4; d_gene: TRBD1; v_gene: TRBV28
CDR3aa: CASSYTGGPAQWPDTQYF; CDR3nt: TGTGCCAGCAGCTATACGGGGGGTCCCGCACAGTGGCCAGATACGCAGTATTTT; abundance: NA; len: 18; j_gene: TRBJ2-3; d_gene: TRBD2; v_gene: TRBV7-6
CDR3aa: CASSPQVSGNTIYF; CDR3nt: TGTGCCAGTAGTCCCCAGGTCTCTGGAAACACCATATATTTT; abundance: once; len: 14; j_gene: TRBJ1-3; d_gene: NA; v_gene: TRBV19
CDR3aa: CASSLRDREQYF; CDR3nt: TGTGCCAGCAGCTTACGGGATCGGGAGCAGTACTTC; abundance: NA; len: 12; j_gene: TRBJ2-7; d_gene: NA; v_gene: TRBV7-8
CDR3aa: CASSPRSLAGASYEQYF; CDR3nt: TGTGCCAGCAGCCCCCGTTCGCTAGCGGGGGCCTCCTACGAGCAGTACTTC; abundance: once; len: 17; j_gene: TRBJ2-7; d_gene: TRBD2; v_gene: TRBV7-2
CDR3aa: CASSHSGMANTEAFF; CDR3nt: TGCGCCAGCAGCCATTCAGGGATGGCGAACACTGAAGCTTTCTTT; abundance: NA; len: 15; j_gene: TRBJ1-1; d_gene: NA; v_gene: TRBV4-1
CDR3aa: CASSRPGYGYTF; CDR3nt: TGTGCCAGCAGTCGGCCAGGGTATGGCTACACCTTC; abundance: NA; len: 12; j_gene: TRBJ1-2; d_gene: NA; v_gene: TRBV6-5
CDR3aa: CASSHYLGSETQYF; CDR3nt: TGTGCCAGCAGCCACTACTTGGGGTCAGAGACCCAGTACTTC; abundance: NA; len: 14; j_gene: TRBJ2-5; d_gene: NA; v_gene: TRBV27
CDR3aa: CASSDRETQYF; CDR3nt: TGTGCCAGCAGTGATCGGGAGACCCAGTACTTC; abundance: NA; len: 11; j_gene: TRBJ2-5; d_gene: NA; v_gene: TRBV6-1
CDR3aa: CASSPNIMNTEAFF; CDR3nt: TGTGCCAGCAGTCCGAACATAATGAACACTGAAGCTTTCTTT; abundance: NA; len: 14; j_gene: TRBJ1-1; d_gene: NA; v_gene: TRBV27
CDR3aa: CASSQIKGSYNEQFF; CDR3nt: TGCGCCAGCAGCCAAATAAAGGGGTCCTACAATGAGCAGTTCTTC; abundance: NA; len: 15; j_gene: TRBJ2-1; d_gene: NA; v_gene: TRBV4-3
CDR3aa: CASRDQGVSHEQYF; CDR3nt: TGTGCCAGCAGGGATCAGGGGGTTAGCCACGAGCAGTACTTC; abundance: NA; len: 14; j_gene: TRBJ2-7; d_gene: TRBD1; v_gene: TRBV28
CDR3aa: CASSFSGDTGELFF; CDR3nt: TGTGCCAGCAGCTTTAGCGGGGACACCGGGGAGCTGTTTTTT; abundance: NA; len: 14; j_gene: TRBJ2-2; d_gene: TRBD2; v_gene: TRBV7-2
CDR3aa: CAWKSGQGLKLFF; CDR3nt: TGTGCCTGGAAATCCGGACAGGGGTTAAAACTGTTTTTT; abundance: NA; len: 13; j_gene: TRBJ1-4; d_gene: TRBD1; v_gene: TRBV30
CDR3aa: CASSFGGSGTYEQYF; CDR3nt: TGTGCCAGCAGCTTTGGGGGTAGCGGGACATACGAGCAGTACTTC; abundance: NA; len: 15; j_gene: TRBJ2-7; d_gene: TRBD2; v_gene: TRBV28
CDR3aa: CAWNRGRETQYF; CDR3nt: TGTGCCTGGAACAGGGGCCGGGAGACCCAGTACTTC; abundance: NA; len: 12; j_gene: TRBJ2-5; d_gene: TRBD1; v_gene: TRBV30
CDR3aa: CASSYSIGGNTGELFF; CDR3nt: TGTGCCAGCAGTTACTCGATAGGGGGAAACACCGGGGAGCTGTTTTTT; abundance: NA; len: 16; j_gene: TRBJ2-2; d_gene: NA; v_gene: TRBV6-5
CDR3aa: CASSLREAGGPGKTQYF; CDR3nt: TGTGCCAGCAGCTTAAGGGAGGCGGGGGGCCCGGGTAAGACCCAGTACTTC; abundance: NA; len: 17; j_gene: TRBJ2-5; d_gene: TRBD2; v_gene: TRBV11-2
CDR3aa: CASSGQGSPFGEQYF; CDR3nt: TGTGCCAGCAGTGGACAGGGGTCCCCCTTCGGGGAGCAGTACTTC; abundance: NA; len: 15; j_gene: TRBJ2-7; d_gene: TRBD1; v_gene: TRBV27